The 3 T cell receptor beta chains below all came from one sample that was sequenced in a study of cytomegalovirus exposure and HLA in healthy donors. It was with 60 Vbeta and 13 Jbeta primers that the PCR ran. Produced via immunoSEQ multiplex PCR; TCRdb's table is partial and in-frame only. The data contain about 190,000 clones, roughly 80% of them singletons. Source material: PBMCs. Every receptor here comes from a woman aged 18 to 35 in good health and CMV-seronegative.

This clone came up a few times. The rearrangement links TRBV5-6 to TRBJ2-1; no firm D call. Germline V gene sequence: CDR1 SGHDT, CDR2 YYEEEE. The V end lost 5 bases, the J end lost 6 bases, and 9 bases lay between the germline ends. The CDR3 runs 12 residues. CDR3 in amino acids: CASRRVSNEQFF. The CDR3 DNA reads as TGTGCCAGCAGACGGGTCTCCAATGAGCAGTTCTTC.

This chain connects TRBV19 to TRBJ1-1, with 9 bases identical to TRBD1. Losses at the gene ends were 4 bases for V and 1 base for J; bases not matched to a gene: 1. This CDR3 is 14 amino acids long. The V gene's germline CDR1 is LNHDA and CDR2 SQIVND (reference sequence). CDR3 in amino acids: CASSRDRENTEAFF. DNA of the CDR3: TGTGCCAGTAGTAGGGACAGGGAGAACACTGAAGCTTTCTTT.

The rearrangement uses TRBV6-1 and TRBJ2-3; 7 positions agree with TRBD1. V lost 3 bases to trimming and J lost 2 bases; unmatched junction nucleotides: 11. Looked up from germline, CDR1 is MNHNS and CDR2 is SASEGT. The CDR3 length is 17 residues. The CDR3 loop is CASSEGQTLYTTDTQYF. For the CDR3, the DNA is TGTGCCAGCAGTGAGGGACAGACCTTGTATACCACAGATACGCAGTATTTT.